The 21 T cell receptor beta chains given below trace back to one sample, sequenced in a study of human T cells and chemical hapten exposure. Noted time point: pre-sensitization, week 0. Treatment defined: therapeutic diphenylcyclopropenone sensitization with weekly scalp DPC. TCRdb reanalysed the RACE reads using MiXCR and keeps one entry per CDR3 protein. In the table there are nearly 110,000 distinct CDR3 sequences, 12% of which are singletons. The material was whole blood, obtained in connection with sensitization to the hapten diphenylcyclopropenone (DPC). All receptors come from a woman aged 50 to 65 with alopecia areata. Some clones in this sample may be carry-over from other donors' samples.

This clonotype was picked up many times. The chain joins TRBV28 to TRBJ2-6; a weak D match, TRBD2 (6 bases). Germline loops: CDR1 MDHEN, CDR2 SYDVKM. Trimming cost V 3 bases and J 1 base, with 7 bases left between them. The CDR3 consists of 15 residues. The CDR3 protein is CASSLGGSGANVLTF. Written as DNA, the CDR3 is TGTGCCAGCAGTTTGGGGGGATCTGGGGCCAACGTCCTGACTTTC.

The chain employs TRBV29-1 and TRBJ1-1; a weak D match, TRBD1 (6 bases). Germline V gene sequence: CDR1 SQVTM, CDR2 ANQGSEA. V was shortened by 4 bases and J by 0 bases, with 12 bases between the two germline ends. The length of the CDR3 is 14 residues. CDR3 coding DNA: TGCAGCGTTGTAAGAGGACAGATGAACACTGAAGCTTTCTTT. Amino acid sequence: CSVVRGQMNTEAFF.

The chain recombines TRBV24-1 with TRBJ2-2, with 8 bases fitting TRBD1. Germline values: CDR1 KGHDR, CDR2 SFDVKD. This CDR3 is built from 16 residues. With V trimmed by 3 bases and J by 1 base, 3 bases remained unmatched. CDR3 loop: CATSDHGTGNTGELFF. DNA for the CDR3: TGTGCCACCAGTGATCACGGGACAGGGAACACCGGGGAGCTGTTTTTT.

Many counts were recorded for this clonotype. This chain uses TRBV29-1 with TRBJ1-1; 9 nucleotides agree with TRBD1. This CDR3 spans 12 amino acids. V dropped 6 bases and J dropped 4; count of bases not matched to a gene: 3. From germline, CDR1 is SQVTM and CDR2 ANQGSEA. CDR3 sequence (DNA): TGCAGCGTCCGACAGGGGGGCACTGAAGCTTTCTTT. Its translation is CSVRQGGTEAFF.

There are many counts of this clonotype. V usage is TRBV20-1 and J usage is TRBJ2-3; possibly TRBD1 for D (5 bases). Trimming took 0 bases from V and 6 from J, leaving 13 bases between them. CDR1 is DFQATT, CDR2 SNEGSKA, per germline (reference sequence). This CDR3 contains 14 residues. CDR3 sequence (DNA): TGCAGTGCTAGAGAGGTTCAGGGTGTGGATACGCAGTATTTT. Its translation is CSAREVQGVDTQYF.

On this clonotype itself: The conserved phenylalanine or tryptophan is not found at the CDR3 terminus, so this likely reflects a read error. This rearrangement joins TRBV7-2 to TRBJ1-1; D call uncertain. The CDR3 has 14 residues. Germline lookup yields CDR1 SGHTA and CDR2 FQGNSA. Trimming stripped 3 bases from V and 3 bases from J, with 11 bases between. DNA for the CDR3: TGTGCCAGCAGCTTGGCCTCGTCGGACACTGAAGCTTTCTAT. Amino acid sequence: CASSLASSDTEAFY.

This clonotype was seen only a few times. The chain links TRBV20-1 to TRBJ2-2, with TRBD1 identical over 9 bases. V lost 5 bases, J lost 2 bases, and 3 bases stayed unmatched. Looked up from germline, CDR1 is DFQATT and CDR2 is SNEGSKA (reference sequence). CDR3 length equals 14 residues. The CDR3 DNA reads TGCAGTGCTGCGGACAGGGGTAACACCGGGGAGCTGTTTTTT. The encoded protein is CSAADRGNTGELFF.

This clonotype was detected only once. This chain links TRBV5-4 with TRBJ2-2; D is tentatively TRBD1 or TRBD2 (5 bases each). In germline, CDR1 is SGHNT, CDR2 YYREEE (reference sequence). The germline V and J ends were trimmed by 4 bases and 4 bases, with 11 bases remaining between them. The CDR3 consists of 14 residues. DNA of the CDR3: TGTGCCAGCAGCGGGACCTTCGGCACCGGGGAGCTGTTTTTT. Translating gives CASSGTFGTGELFF.

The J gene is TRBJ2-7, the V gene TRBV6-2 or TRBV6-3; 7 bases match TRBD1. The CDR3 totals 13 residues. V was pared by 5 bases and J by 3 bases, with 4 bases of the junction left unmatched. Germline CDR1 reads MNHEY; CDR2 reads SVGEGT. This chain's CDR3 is CASSKGGFYEQYF. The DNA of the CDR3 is TGTGCCAGCAGTAAAGGGGGCTTCTACGAGCAGTACTTC.

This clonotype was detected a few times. CDR3 loop: CASSQETSFGQGSLYEQYF. The CDR3 nucleotides are TGTGCCAGCAGCCAAGAGACGAGCTTTGGACAGGGTTCTTTGTACGAGCAGTACTTC. V gene TRBV4-2 combines with J gene TRBJ2-7, with TRBD1 matching 8 bases. V trimming: 0 bases; J trimming: 4 bases; junction bases outside the gene matches: 17. The germline V gene encodes CDR1 LGHNA and CDR2 YNFKEQ. The CDR3 contains 19 residues.

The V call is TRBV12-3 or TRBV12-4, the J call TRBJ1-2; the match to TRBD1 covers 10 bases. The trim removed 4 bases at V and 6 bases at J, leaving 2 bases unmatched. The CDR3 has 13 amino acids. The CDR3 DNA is TGTGCCAGCAGTTATGGGACAGGGGATGGCTACACCTTC. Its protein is CASSYGTGDGYTF.

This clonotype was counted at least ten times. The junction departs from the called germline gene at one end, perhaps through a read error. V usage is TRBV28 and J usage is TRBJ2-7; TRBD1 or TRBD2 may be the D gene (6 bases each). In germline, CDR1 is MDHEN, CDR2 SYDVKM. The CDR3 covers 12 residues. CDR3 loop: CASRTLGGGANF. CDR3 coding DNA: TGTGCCAGCAGAACGCTGGGGGGCGGGGCGAACTTC. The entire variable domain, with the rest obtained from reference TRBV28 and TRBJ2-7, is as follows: DVKVTQSSRYLVKRTGEKVFLECVQDMDHENMFWYRQDPGLGLRLIYFSYDVKMKEKGDIPEGYSVSREKKERFSLILESASTNQTSMYLCASRTLGGGANFGPGTRLTVT.

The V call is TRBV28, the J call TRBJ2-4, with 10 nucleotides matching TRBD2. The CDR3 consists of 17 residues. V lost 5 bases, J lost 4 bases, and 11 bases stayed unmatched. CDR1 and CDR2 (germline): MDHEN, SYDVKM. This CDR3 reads CASSLLSSGSGKNIQYF. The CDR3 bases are TGTGCCAGCAGTCTTCTATCTAGCGGGAGTGGAAAAAACATTCAGTACTTC.

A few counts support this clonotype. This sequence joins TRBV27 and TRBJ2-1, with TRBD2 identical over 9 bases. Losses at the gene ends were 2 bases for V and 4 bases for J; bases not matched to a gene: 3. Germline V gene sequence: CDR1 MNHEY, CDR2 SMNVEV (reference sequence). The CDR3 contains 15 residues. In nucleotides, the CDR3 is TGTGCCAGCAGTTTACCGGGACTAGCTTACAATGAGCAGTTCTTC. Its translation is CASSLPGLAYNEQFF.

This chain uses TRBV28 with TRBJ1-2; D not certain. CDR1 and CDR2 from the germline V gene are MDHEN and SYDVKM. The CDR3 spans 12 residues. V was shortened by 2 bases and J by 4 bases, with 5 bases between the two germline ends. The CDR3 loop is CASSLTSYGYTF. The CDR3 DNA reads TGTGCCAGCAGTTTAACATCCTATGGCTACACCTTC.

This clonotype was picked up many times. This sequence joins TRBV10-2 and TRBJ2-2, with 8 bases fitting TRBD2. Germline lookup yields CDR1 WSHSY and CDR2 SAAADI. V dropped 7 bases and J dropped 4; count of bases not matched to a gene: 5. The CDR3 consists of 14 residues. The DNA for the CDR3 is TGCGCCAGCAAGGGACGGGAGGGCACCGGGGAGCTGTTTTTT. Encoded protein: CASKGREGTGELFF.

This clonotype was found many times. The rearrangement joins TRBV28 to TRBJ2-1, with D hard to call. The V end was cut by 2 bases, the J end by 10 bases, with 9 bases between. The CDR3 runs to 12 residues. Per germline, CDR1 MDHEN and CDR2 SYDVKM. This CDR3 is CASSLTRVEQFF. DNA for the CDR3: TGTGCCAGCAGTTTAACGCGAGTCGAGCAGTTCTTC.

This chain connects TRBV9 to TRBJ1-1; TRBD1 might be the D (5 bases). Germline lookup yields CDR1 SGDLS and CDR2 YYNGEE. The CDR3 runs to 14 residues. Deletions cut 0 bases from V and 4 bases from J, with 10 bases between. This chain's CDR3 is CASSVGGVPTEAFF. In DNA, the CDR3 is TGTGCCAGCAGCGTAGGAGGGGTTCCCACTGAAGCTTTCTTT.

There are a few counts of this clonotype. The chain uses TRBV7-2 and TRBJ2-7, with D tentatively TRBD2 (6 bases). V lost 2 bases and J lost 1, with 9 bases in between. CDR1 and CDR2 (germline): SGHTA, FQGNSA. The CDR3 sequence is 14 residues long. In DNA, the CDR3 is TGTGCCAGCAGCTTATACAGCGGGTCCTACGAGCAGTACTTC. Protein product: CASSLYSGSYEQYF.

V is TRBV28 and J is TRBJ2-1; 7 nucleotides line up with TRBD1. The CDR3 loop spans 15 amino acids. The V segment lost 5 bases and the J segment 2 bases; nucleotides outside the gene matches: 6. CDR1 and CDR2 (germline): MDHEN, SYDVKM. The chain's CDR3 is CASSRQGPAYNEQFF. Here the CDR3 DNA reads TGTGCCAGCAGTCGACAGGGACCCGCCTACAATGAGCAGTTCTTC.

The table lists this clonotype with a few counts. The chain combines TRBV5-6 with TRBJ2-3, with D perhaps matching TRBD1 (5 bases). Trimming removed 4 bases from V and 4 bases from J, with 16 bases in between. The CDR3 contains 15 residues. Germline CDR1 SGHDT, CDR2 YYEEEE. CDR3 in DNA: TGTGCCAGCAGCAAAGGGGAATGGGCGGCAGATACGCAGTATTTT. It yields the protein CASSKGEWAADTQYF.